The text below deals with one T cell receptor (beta chain). Which antigen it targets is not known. There are no base qualities to consult, and no much larger clone falls within one base. Ficoll-Paque density gradient centrifugation was the method used to isolate PBMCs. The data belong to a study of T-cell memory formation after mild COVID-19 (dated by TCRdb to 2020 to 2023). For the wider study: TCR sequence clusters from the two donors were found to be largely donor specific. Longitudinal TCRalpha and TCRbeta repertoire sequencing tracked T-cell clones expanding and contracting after mild COVID-19 in a couple of donors. Two young, previously healthy adult volunteers made up the cohort, one male and one female. Points the paper makes about the study in general: Some responding clones were found in pre-infection memory, which suggests that pre-existing cross-reactive memory T cells took part in the SARS-CoV-2 response. Contracting CD4+ clones were found mainly in CM and EM memory subsets, while CD8+ clones were enriched in EMRA. Clones contracting from day 15 to 85 had balanced CD4/CD8 phenotypes, while a second wave expanding from day 15 to 37 was biased towards CD4+. SARS-CoV-2 specificity of the second-wave clones peaking on day 37 was not confirmed. Only a couple of mild cases were covered in the study, and larger cohorts including severe cases with pre-infection samples were considered necessary.

Sequenced on an Illumina NovaSeq 6000. TCRalpha and TCRbeta cDNA libraries were built by 5'RACE with constant-segment primers, adding sample barcodes and unique molecular identifiers. Trizol reagent was used to extract RNA from every sample. Library amplification was performed in two PCR steps, and a second sample barcode and Illumina TruSeq adapters were introduced in the second step. Libraries were sequenced on an Illumina NovaSeq with 2 x 150 bp paired-end reads. On the study's bioinformatics: Demultiplexing of reads and collapsing into UMI-guided consensus sequences were performed with migec v1.2.7. Using mixcr v2.1.11, the UMI consensuses were aligned to TRA and TRB V and J templates and assembled into clonotypes. Clonotypes were classified as expanded or contracted when called significant by both edgeR and NoisET, with noise models trained on biological replicates. For edgeR calls, a false discovery rate-adjusted p below 0.01 and a log2 fold-change threshold of 1 were applied. PCA with hierarchical clustering of max-normalized trajectories of the 1000 most abundant clonotypes was used as exploratory dynamics analysis. Each responding clone was given a CD4 or CD8 phenotype based on the CD4+ and CD8+ repertoires, which had been sequenced separately. In-frame beta chains were kept once TCRdb had trimmed the public reads at Q25 with fastp and called clones with MiXCR. Identical CDR3 protein sequences are pooled into one entry, listed with their most common genes and DNA. These V and J calls are TCRdb output, not the study's own analysis. This sample is represented by roughly 300,000 distinct CDR3 sequences; 16% of them were singletons. Together, the top ten hold roughly 24% of the sample.

The sequencing input was PBMCs or a T cell subset sorted from them (not recorded which). The origin of this receptor is a man younger than 30 who had mild COVID-19 (a few samples of this study predate the infection). The sample titles of this study are shuffled in the database, so cell type and time point are left out; the donor was told from shared clones.

The sequence in DNA is TGTGCCAGCAGTTACTCGATGGTAGCGGCCCTCTCTGAGACCCAGTACTTC. Translated, this is CASSYSMVAALSETQYF. Rearrangement joined TRBV6-6 to TRBJ2-5; TRBD2 might be the D gene, on 6 matching bases. V was cut back by 0 bases and J by 5 bases, leaving a gap of 19 bases between them. Counted from cysteine to phenylalanine, this CDR3 has 17 amino acids. Left in the record is the CDR3 DNA by itself, 51 bases read in frame from the first base. The CDR1 and CDR2 encoded by the germline V gene (reference sequence) are MNHNY and SVGAGI.